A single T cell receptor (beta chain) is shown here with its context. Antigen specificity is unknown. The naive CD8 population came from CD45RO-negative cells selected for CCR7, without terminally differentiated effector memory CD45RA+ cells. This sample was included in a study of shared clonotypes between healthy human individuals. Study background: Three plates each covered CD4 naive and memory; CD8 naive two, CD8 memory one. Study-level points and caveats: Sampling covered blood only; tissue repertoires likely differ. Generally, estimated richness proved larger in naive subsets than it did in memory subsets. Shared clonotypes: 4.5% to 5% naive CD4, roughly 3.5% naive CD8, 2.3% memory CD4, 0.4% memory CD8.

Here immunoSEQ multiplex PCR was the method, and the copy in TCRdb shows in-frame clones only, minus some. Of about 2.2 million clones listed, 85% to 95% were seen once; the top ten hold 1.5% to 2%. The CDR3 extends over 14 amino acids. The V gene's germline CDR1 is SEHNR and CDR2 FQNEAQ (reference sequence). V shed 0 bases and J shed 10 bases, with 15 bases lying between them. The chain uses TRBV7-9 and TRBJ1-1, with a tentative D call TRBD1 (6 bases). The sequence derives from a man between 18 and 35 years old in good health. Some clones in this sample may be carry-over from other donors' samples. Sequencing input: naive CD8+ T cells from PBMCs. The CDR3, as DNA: TGTGCCAGCAGCTTAGCGGGACAAGGGGCTGGAGCTTTCTTT. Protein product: CASSLAGQGAGAFF. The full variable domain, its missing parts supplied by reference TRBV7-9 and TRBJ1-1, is DTGVSQNPRHKITKRGQNVTFRCDPISEHNRLYWYRQTLGQGPEFLTYFQNEAQLEKSRLLSDRFSAERPKGSFSTLEIQRTEQGDSAMYLCASSLAGQGAGAFFGQGTRLTVV.